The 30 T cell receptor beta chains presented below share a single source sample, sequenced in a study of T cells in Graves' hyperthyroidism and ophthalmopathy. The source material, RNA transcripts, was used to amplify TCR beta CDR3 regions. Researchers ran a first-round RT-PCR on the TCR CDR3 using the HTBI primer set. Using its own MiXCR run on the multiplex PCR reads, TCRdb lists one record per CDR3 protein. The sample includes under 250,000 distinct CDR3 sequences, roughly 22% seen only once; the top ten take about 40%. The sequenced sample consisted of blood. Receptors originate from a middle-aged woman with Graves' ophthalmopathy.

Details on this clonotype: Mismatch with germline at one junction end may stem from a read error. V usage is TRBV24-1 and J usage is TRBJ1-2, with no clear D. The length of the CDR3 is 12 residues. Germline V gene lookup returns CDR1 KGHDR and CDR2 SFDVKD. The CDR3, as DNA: TGTGCCACCAGTACAAGCCATTATGGCTTCACCTTC. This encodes CATSTSHYGFTF.

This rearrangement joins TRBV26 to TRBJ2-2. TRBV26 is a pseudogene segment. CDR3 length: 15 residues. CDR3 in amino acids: CASSSQTANTGELFF. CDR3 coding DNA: TGTGCCAGCAGTTCCCAGACGGCAAACACCGGGGAGCTGTTTTTT.

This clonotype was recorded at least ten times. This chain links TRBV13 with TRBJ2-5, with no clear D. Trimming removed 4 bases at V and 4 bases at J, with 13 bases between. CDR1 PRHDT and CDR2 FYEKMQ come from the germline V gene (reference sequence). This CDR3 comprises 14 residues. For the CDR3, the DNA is TGTGCCAGCAGCTCGGACCTCGAGAGAGAGACCCAGTACTTC. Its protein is CASSSDLERETQYF.

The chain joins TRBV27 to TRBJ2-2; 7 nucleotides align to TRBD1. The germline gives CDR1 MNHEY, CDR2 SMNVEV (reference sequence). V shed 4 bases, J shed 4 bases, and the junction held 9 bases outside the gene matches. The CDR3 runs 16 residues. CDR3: CASSSTNDRATGELFF. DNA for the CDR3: TGTGCCAGCAGTTCAACAAACGACAGGGCCACCGGGGAGCTGTTTTTT.

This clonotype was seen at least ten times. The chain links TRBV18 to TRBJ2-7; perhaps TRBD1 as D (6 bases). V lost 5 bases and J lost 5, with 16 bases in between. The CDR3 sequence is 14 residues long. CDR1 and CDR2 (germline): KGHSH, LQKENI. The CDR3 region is CASSIQGKFDEQYF. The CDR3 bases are TGTGCCAGCTCAATTCAGGGGAAGTTTGACGAGCAGTACTTC.

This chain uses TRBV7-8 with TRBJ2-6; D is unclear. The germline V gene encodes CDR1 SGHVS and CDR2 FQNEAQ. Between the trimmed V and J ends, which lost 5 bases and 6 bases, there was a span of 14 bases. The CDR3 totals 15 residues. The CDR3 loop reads CASSKARTEANVLTF. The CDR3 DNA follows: TGTGCCAGCAGCAAGGCTAGAACAGAGGCCAACGTCCTGACTTTC. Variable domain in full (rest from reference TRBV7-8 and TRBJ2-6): GAGVSQSPRYKVAKRGQDVALRCDPISGHVSLFWYQQALGQGPEFLTYFQNEAQLDKSGLPSDRFFAERPEGSVSTLKIQRTQQEDSAVYLCASSKARTEANVLTFGAGSRLTVL.

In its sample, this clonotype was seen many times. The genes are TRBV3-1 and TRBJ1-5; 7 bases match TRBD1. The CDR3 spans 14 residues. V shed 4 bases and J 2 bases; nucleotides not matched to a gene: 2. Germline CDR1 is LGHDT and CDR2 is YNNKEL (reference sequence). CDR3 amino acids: CASSPQGGNQPQHF. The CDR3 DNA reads TGTGCCAGCAGCCCCCAGGGGGGCAATCAGCCCCAGCATTTT.

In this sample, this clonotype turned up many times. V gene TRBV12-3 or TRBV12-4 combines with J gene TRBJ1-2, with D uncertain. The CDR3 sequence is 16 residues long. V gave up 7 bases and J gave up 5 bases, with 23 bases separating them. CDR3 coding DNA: TGTGCCAGCACTCCCAGCACCGGGGAGGGCTTATATGGCTACACCTTC. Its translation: CASTPSTGEGLYGYTF.

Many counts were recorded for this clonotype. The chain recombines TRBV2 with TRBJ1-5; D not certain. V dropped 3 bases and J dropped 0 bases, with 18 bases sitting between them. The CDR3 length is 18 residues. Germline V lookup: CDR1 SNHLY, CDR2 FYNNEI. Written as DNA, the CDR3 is TGTGCCAGCAGTGAGGTTCGGGAACAGCCGTATAGCAATCAGCCCCAGCATTTT. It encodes CASSEVREQPYSNQPQHF.

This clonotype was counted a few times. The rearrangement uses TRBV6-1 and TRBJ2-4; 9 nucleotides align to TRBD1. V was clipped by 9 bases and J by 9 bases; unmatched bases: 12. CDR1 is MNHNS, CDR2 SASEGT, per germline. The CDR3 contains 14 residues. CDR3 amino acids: CASSSPGQGGIQYF. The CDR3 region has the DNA TGTGCCAGTTCATCTCCGGGACAGGGTGGCATTCAGTACTTC.

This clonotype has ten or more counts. For the CDR3, the DNA is TGCAGCGCTCGACAGGGGGCTAACTACGAGCAGTACTTC. It translates to CSARQGANYEQYF. J is TRBJ2-7 and V is TRBV29-1; 10 bases map to TRBD1. Germline-derived CDR1 and CDR2 are SQVTM and ANQGSEA. V shed 7 bases and J 3 bases; nucleotides not matched to a gene: 6. The CDR3 totals 13 residues.

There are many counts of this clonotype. CDR3 sequence reads: CASSLGTGPYEQYF. The DNA for the CDR3 is TGTGCCAGCAGTTTAGGGACGGGACCCTACGAGCAGTACTTC. The chain recombines TRBV28 with TRBJ2-7, with D tentatively TRBD1 or TRBD2 (5 bases each). The ends were cut back, 2 bases at V and 2 bases at J, with 10 bases in the middle. Germline V gives CDR1 MDHEN, CDR2 SYDVKM. This CDR3 has 14 amino acids.

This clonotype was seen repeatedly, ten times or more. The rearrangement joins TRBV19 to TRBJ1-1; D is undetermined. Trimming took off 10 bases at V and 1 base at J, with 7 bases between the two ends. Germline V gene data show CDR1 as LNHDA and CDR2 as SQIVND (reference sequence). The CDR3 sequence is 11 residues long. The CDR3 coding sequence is TGTGCCACCGACGGGAACACTGAAGCTTTCTTT. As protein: CATDGNTEAFF.

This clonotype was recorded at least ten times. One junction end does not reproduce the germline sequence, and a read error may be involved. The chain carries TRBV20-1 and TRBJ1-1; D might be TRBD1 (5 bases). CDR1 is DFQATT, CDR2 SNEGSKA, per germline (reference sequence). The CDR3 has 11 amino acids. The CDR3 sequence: CSAPDTPKEIF. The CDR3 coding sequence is TGCAGTGCCCCGGACACCCCGAAGGAAATCTTT.

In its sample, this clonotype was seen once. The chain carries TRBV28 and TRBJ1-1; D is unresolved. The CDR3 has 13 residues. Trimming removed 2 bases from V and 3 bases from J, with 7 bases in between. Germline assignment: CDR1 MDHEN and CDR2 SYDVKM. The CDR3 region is CASSLAKDTEAFF. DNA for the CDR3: TGTGCCAGCAGTTTAGCGAAGGACACTGAAGCTTTCTTT.

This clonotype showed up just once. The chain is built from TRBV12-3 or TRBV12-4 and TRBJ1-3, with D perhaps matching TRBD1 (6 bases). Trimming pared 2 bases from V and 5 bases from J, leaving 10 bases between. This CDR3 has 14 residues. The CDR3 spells CASSLQGLRNTIYF. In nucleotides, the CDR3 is TGTGCCAGCAGTTTACAGGGGCTGCGAAACACCATATATTTT.

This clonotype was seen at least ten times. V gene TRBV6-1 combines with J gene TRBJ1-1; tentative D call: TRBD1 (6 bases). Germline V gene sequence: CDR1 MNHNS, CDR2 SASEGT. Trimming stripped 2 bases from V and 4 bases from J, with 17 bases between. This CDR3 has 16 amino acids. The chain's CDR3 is CASSEFLRGGLTEAFF. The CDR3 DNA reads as TGTGCCAGCAGTGAATTCTTAAGGGGGGGACTCACTGAAGCTTTCTTT.

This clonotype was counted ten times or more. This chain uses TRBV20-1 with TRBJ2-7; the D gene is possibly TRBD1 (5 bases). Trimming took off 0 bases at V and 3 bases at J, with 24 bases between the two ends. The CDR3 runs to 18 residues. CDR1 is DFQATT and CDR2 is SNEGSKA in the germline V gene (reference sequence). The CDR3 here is CSARDALLQVGAGYEQYF. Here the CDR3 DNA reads TGCAGTGCTAGAGATGCATTACTTCAGGTAGGGGCTGGCTACGAGCAGTACTTC.

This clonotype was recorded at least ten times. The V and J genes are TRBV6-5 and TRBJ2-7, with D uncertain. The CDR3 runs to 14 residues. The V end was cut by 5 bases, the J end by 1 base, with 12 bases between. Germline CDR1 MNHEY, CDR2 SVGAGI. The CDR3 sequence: CASSPFGRSYEQYF. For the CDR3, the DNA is TGTGCCAGCAGTCCGTTCGGGCGATCCTACGAGCAGTACTTC.

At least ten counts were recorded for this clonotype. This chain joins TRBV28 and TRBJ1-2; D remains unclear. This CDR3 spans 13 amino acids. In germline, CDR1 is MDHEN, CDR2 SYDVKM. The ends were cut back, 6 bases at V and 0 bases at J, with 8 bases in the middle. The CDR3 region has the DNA TGTGCCAGCAGCCCACCAACTAACTATGGCTACACCTTC. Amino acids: CASSPPTNYGYTF.

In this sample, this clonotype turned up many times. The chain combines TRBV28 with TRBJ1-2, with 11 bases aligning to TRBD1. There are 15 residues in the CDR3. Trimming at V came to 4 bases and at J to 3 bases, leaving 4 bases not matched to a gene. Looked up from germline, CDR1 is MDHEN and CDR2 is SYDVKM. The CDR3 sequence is CASSSGQGGDYGYTF. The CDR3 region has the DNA TGTGCCAGCAGTTCGGGACAGGGGGGAGACTATGGCTACACCTTC.

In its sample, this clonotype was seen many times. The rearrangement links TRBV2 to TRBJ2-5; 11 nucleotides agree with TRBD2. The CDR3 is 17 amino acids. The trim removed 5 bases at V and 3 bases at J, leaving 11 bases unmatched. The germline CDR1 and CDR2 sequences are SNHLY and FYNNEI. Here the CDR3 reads CASSPTHTSGREETQYF. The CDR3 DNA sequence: TGTGCCAGCAGTCCCACCCACACTAGCGGGAGAGAAGAGACCCAGTACTTC.

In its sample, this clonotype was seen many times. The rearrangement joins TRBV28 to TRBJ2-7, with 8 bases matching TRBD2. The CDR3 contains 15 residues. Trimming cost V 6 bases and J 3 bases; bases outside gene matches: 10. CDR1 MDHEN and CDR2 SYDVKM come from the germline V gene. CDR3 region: CASSPTAGVIYEQYF. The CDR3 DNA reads TGTGCCAGCAGCCCGACAGCGGGAGTAATCTACGAGCAGTACTTC.

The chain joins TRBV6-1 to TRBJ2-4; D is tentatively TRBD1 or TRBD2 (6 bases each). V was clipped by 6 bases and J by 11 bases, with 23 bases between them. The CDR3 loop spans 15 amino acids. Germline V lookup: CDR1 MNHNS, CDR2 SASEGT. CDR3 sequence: CASRSSHGGANLQYF. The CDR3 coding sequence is TGTGCCAGCAGATCATCCCACGGGGGCGCGAACCTTCAGTACTTC.

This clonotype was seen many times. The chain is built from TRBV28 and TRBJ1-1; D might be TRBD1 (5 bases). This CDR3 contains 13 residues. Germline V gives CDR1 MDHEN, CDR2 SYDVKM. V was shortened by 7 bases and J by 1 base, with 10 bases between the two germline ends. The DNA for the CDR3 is TGTGCCAGCAAAGGGACCGAGAACACTGAAGCTTTCTTT. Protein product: CASKGTENTEAFF.

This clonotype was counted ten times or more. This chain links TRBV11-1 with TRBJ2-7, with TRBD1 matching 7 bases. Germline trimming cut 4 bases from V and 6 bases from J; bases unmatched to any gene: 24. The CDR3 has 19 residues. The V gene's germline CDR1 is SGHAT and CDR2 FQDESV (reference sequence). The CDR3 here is CASSSPDPTGSVPLREQYF. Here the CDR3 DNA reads TGTGCCAGCAGCTCCCCGGACCCGACAGGGTCAGTCCCACTACGCGAGCAGTACTTC.

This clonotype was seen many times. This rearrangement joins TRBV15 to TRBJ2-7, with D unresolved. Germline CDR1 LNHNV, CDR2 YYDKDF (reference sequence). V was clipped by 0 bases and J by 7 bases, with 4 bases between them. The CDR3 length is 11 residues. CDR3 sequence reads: CATSRDGEQYF. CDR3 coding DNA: TGTGCCACCAGCAGAGACGGGGAGCAGTACTTC.

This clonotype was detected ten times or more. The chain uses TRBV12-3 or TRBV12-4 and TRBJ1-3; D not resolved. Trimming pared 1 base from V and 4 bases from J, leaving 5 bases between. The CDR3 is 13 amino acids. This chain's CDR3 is CASSLEQGNTIYF. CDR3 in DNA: TGTGCCAGCAGTTTAGAGCAGGGAAACACCATATATTTT.

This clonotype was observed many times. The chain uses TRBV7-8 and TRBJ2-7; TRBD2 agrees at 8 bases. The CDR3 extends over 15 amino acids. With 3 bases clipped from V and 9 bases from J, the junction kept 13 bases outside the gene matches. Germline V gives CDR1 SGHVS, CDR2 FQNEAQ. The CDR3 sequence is CASSLEGLAPSVQYF. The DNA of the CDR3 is TGTGCCAGCAGCTTGGAAGGACTAGCCCCGTCAGTGCAGTACTTC.

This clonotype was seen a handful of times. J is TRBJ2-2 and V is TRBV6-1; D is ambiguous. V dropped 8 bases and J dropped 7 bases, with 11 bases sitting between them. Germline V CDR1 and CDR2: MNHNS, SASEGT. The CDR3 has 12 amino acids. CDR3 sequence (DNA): TGTGCCAGCGGAGACCACGGCGGGGAGCTGTTTTTT. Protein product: CASGDHGGELFF.